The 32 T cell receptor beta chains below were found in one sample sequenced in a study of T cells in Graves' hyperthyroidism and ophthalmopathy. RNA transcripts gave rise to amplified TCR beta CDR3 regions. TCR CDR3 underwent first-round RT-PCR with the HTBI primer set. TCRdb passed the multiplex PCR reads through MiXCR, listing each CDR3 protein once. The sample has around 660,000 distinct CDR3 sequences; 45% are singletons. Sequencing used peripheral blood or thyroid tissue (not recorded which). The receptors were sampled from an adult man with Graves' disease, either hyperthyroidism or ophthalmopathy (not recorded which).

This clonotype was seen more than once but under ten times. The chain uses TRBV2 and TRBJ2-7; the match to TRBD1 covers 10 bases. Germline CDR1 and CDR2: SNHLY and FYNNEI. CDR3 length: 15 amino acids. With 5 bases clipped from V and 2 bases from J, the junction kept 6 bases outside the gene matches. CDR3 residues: CASSPGQGLAYEQYF. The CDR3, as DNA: TGTGCCAGCAGTCCGGGACAGGGGTTAGCCTACGAGCAGTACTTC.

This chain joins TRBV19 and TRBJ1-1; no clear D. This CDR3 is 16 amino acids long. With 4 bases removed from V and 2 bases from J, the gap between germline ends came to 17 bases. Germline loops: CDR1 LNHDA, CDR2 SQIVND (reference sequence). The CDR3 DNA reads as TGTGCCAGTAGTAAATTACGTAACAACGCCAACACTGAAGCTTTCTTT. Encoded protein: CASSKLRNNANTEAFF.

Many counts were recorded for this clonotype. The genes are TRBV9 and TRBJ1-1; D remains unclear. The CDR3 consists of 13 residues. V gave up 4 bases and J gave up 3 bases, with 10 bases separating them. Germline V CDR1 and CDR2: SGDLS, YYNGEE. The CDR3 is CASSRTVYTEAFF. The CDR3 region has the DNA TGTGCCAGCAGCAGGACGGTTTACACTGAAGCTTTCTTT.

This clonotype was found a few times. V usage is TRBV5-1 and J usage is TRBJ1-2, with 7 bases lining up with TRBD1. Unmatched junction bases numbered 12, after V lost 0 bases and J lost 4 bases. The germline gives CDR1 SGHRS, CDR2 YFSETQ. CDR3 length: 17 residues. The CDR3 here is CASSLDRDSAYIYGYTF. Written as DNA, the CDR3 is TGCGCCAGCAGCTTGGATCGGGACAGCGCTTATATCTATGGCTACACCTTC.

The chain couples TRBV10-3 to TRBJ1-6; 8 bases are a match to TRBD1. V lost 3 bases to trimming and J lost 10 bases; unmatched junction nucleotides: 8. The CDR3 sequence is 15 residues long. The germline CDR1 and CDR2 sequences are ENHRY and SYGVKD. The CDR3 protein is CAISETQGAGSPLHF. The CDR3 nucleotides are TGTGCCATCAGTGAAACTCAGGGGGCTGGATCACCCCTCCACTTT.

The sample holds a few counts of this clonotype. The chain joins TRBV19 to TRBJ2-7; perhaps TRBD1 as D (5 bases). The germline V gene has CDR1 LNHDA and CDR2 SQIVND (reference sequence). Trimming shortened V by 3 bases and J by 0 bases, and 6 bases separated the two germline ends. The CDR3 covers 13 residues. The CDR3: CASSMDNSYEQYF. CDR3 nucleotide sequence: TGTGCCAGTAGTATGGACAACTCCTACGAGCAGTACTTC. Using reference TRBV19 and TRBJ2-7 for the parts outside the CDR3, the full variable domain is DGGITQSPKYLFRKEGQNVTLSCEQNLNHDAMYWYRQDPGQGLRLIYYSQIVNDFQKGDIAEGYSVSREKKESFPLTVTSAQKNPTAFYLCASSMDNSYEQYFGPGTRLTVT.

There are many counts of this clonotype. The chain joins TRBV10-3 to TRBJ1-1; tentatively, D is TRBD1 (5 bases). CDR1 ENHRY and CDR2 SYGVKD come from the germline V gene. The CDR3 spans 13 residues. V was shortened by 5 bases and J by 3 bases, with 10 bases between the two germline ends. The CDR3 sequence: CAISKGRDTEAFF. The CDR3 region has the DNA TGTGCCATCAGTAAGGGGAGGGACACTGAAGCTTTCTTT.

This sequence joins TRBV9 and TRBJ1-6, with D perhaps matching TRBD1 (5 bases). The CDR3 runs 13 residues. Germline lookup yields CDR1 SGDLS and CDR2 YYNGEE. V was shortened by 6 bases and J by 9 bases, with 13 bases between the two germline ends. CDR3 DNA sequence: TGTGCCAGCAACATGGGGGACGGTTCACCCCTCCACTTT. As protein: CASNMGDGSPLHF.

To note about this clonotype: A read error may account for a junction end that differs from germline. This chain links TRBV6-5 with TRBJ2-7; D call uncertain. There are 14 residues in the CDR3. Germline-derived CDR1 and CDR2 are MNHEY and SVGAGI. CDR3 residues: CAISYSADSYEQYF. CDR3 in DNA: TGTGCCATCAGTTACTCGGCCGATTCCTACGAGCAGTACTTC.

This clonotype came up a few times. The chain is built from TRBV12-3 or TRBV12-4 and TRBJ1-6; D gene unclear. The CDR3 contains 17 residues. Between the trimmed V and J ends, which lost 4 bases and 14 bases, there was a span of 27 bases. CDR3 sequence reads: CASSSPRRLGLGMALHF. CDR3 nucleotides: TGTGCCAGCAGTTCACCCCGCAGACTCGGACTCGGAATGGCCCTCCACTTT.

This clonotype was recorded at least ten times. The CDR3 here is CASSEGGQGDEKLFF. The CDR3 DNA follows: TGTGCCAGCAGTGAAGGCGGACAGGGGGACGAAAAACTGTTTTTT. This chain links TRBV2 with TRBJ1-4; 10 positions agree with TRBD1. Losses at the gene ends were 1 base for V and 8 bases for J; bases not matched to a gene: 4. The CDR3 loop spans 15 amino acids. Germline V lookup: CDR1 SNHLY, CDR2 FYNNEI. The whole variable domain, filled in from reference TRBV2 and TRBJ1-4, reads EPEVTQTPSHQVTQMGQEVILRCVPISNHLYFYWYRQILGQKVEFLVSFYNNEISEKSEIFDDQFSVERPDGSNFTLKIRSTKLEDSAMYFCASSEGGQGDEKLFFGSGTQLSVL.

The CDR3 protein is CASSQDRNQGGEKLFF. The CDR3 DNA reads TGTGCCAGCAGCCAAGATCGGAACCAGGGAGGGGAAAAACTGTTTTTT. The chain links TRBV9 to TRBJ1-4; a possible D gene is TRBD1 (5 bases). This CDR3 is built from 16 residues. V dropped 4 bases and J dropped 8 bases, with 21 bases sitting between them. The germline V gene has CDR1 SGDLS and CDR2 YYNGEE.

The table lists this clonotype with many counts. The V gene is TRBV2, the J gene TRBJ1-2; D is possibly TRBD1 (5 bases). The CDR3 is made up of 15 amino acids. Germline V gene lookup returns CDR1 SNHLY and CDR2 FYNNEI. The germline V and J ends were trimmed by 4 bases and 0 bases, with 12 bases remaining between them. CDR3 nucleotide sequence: TGTGCCAGCAGTGTGAGACAGCCCCCTAACTATGGCTACACCTTC. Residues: CASSVRQPPNYGYTF.

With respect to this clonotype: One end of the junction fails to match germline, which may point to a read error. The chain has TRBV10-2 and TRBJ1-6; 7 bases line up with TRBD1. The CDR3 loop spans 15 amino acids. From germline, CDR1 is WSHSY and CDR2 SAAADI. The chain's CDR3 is CASSPNTGANSPLHF. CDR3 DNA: TGTGCCAGCTCACCAAATACAGGGGCGAATTCACCCCTCCACTTT.

This chain's CDR3 is CASIPQGPSPLHF. CDR3 DNA sequence: TGTGCATCGATTCCACAGGGACCATCACCCCTCCACTTT. The genes are TRBV2 and TRBJ1-6, with D perhaps TRBD1 (6 bases). The CDR3 extends over 13 amino acids. Germline lookup yields CDR1 SNHLY and CDR2 FYNNEI.

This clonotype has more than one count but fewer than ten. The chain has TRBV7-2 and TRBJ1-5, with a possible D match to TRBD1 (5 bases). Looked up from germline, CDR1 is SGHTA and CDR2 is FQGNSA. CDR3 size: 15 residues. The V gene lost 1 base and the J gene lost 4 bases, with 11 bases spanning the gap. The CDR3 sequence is CASSLGVPGNQPQHF. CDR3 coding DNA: TGTGCCAGCAGCTTAGGAGTCCCAGGGAATCAGCCCCAGCATTTT.

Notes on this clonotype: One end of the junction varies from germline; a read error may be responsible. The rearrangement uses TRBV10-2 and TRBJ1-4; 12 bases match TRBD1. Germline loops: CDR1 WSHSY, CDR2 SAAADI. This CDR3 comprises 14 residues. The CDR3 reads CASSGTGGVGKLFF. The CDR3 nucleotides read TGTGCCAGCAGCGGGACAGGGGGCGTGGGAAAACTGTTTTTT.

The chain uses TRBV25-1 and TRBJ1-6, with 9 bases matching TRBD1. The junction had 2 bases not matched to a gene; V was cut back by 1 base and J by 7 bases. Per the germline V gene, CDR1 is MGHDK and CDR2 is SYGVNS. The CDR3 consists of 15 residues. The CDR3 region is CASSESTGGNSPLHF. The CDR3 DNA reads TGTGCCAGCAGTGAATCAACAGGGGGCAATTCACCCCTCCACTTT.

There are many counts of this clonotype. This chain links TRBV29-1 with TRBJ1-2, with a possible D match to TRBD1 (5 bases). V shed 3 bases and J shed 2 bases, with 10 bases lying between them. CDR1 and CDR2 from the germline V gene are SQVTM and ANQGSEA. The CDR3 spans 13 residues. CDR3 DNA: TGCAGCGTTGAGCGGGGCAGCAACTATGGCTACACCTTC. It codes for CSVERGSNYGYTF.

The CDR3 nucleotides read TGTGCCACCAGCTTAGGGCTACAGGGGTATGGCTACACCTTC. Translation gives CATSLGLQGYGYTF. The chain joins TRBV15 to TRBJ1-2; 7 bases are shared with TRBD1. After removal of 5 bases from V and 5 bases from J, the junction contained 8 bases not matched to a gene. Germline CDR1 is LNHNV and CDR2 is YYDKDF (reference sequence). The CDR3 has 14 amino acids.

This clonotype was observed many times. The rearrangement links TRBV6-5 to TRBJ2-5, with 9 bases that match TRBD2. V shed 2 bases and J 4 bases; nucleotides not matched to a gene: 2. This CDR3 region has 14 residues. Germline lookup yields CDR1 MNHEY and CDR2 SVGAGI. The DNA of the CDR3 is TGTGCCAGCAGTTACGGGACTAGCCGAGAGACCCAGTACTTC. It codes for CASSYGTSRETQYF.

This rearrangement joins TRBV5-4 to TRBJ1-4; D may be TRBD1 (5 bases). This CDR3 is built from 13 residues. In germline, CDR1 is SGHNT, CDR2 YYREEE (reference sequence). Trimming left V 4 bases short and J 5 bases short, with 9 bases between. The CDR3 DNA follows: TGTGCCAGCAGCAGCGGGGCGAATGAAAAACTGTTTTTT. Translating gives CASSSGANEKLFF. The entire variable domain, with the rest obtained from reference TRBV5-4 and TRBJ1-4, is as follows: ETGVTQSPTHLIKTRGQQVTLRCSSQSGHNTVSWYQQALGQGPQFIFQYYREEENGRGNFPPRFSGLQFPNYSSELNVNALELDDSALYLCASSSGANEKLFFGSGTQLSVL.

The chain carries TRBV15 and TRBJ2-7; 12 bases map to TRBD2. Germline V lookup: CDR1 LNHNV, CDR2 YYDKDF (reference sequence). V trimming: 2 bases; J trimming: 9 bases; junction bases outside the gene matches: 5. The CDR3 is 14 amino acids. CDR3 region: CATSRSGLAGRQYF. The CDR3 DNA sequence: TGTGCCACCAGCAGATCCGGACTAGCGGGAAGGCAGTACTTC.

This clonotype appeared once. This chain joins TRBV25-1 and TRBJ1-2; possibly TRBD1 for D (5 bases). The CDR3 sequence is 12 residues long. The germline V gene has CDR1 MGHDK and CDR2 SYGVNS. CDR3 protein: CARTTADYGYTF. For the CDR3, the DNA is TGTGCTAGAACGACAGCTGACTATGGCTACACCTTC.

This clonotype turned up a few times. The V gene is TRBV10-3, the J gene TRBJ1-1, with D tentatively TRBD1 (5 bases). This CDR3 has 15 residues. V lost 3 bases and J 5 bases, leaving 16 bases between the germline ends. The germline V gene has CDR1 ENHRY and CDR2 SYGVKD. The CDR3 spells CAISELWGGGTEAFF. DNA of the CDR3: TGTGCCATCAGTGAATTGTGGGGGGGGGGGACTGAAGCTTTCTTT.

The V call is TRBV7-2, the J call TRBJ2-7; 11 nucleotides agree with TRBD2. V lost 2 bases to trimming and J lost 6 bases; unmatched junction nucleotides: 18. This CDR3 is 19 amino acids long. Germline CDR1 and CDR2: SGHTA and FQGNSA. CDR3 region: CASSLPLAGATTTACEQYF. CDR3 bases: TGTGCCAGCAGCTTACCACTAGCGGGAGCCACAACCACAGCCTGCGAGCAGTACTTC.

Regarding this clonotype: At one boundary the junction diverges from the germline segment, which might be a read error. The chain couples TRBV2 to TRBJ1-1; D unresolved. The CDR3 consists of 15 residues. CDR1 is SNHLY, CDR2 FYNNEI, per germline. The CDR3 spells CASSEAGQTNTEALF. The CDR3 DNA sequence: TGTGCCAGCAGTGAAGCAGGTCAGACCAACACTGAAGCTCTCTTT.

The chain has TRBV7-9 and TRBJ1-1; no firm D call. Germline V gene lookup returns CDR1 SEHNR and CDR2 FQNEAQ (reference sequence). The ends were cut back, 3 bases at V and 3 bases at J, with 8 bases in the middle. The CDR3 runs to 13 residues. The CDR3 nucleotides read TGTGCCAGCAGCTTCAACCGGGACACTGAAGCTTTCTTT. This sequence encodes CASSFNRDTEAFF. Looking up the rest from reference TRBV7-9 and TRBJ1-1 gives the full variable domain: DTGVSQNPRHKITKRGQNVTFRCDPISEHNRLYWYRQTLGQGPEFLTYFQNEAQLEKSRLLSDRFSAERPKGSFSTLEIQRTEQGDSAMYLCASSFNRDTEAFFGQGTRLTVV.

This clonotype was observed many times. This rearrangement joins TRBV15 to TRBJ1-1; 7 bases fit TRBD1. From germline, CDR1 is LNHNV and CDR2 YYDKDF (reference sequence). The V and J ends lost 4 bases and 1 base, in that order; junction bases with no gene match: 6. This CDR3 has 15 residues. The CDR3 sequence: CATSTRQGSNTEAFF. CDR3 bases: TGTGCCACCAGCACCCGACAGGGATCGAACACTGAAGCTTTCTTT. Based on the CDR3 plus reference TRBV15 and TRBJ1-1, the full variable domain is DAMVIQNPRYQVTQFGKPVTLSCSQTLNHNVMYWYQQKSSQAPKLLFHYYDKDFNNEADTPDNFQSRRPNTSFCFLDIRSPGLGDTAMYLCATSTRQGSNTEAFFGQGTRLTVV.

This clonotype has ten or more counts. This CDR3 reads CASSVLPGQGNDGYTF. In nucleotides, the CDR3 is TGTGCCAGCAGCGTCCTACCGGGACAGGGGAATGACGGCTACACCTTC. The gene calls are TRBV9 and TRBJ1-2; 10 positions match TRBD1. V shed 2 bases and J 8 bases; nucleotides not matched to a gene: 12. Germline V gene sequence: CDR1 SGDLS, CDR2 YYNGEE. The CDR3 runs to 16 residues.

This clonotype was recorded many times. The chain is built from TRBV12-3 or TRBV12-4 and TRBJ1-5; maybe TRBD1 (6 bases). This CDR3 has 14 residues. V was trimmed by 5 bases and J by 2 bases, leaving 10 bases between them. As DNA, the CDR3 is TGTGCCAGCAGTGTGACAGGACGCAATCAGCCCCAGCATTTT. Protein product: CASSVTGRNQPQHF.

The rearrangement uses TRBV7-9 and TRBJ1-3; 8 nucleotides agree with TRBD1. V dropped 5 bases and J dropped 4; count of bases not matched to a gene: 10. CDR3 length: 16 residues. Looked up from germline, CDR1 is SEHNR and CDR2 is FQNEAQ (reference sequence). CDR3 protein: CASSTRQGISGNTIYF. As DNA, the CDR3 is TGTGCCAGCAGCACCCGACAGGGGATTAGCGGAAACACCATATATTTT.